This TCR beta chain was retrieved from a study of shared clonotypes between healthy human individuals. Germline V gene data show CDR1 as KGHSH and CDR2 as LQKENI. V lost 3 bases and J lost 2; bases outside the gene matches: 6. The CDR3 runs to 15 residues. Investigators spread the genomic DNA of each subset evenly over several immunoSEQ plates. DNA input for the unsorted PBMC replicate PCRs was roughly 290 ng, approximately 29,000 T cell genomes. TCRdb's table, derived via immunoSEQ multiplex PCR, lists solely in-frame clones and lacks some. Of hundreds of thousands of clones in the sample, 60% to 80% are singletons; the top ten hold around 13%.

The chain couples TRBV18 to TRBJ2-7, with TRBD1 matching over 8 bases. The sequence was collected from a woman in her thirties or forties in good health. Some clones in this sample may be carry-over from other donors' samples. The sample was PBMCs. CDR3 DNA: TGTGCCAGCTCACCCGGGACAGGCGACCCCTACGAGCAGTACTTC. This codes for CASSPGTGDPYEQYF.